A selection of T cell receptor beta chains follows, all from one sample in a study of Ad26.COV2.S vaccination and SARS-CoV-2 variants. The table came from immunoSEQ multiplex PCR; TCRdb's copy has only in-frame clones and leaves some out. The sample lists roughly 300,000 clones; about 86% were seen once. The sequencing used peripheral blood, collected in a trial of Ad26.COV2.S vaccine versus placebo. The origin of the receptors is a person between 18 and 60 years old who received the Ad26.COV2.S COVID-19 vaccine or a placebo. Both conserved end residues are part of each CDR3. The order of the fields is J gene, clone size, D gene, V gene, CDR3 protein, CDR3 DNA. D genes are given only for firm matches. Clone size, where shown, is once, few, many, or a class for clones that have expanded.

>TRBJ1-2|-|TRBD1|TRBV11-2
CASSFPGGHYGYTF
TGTGCCAGCAGTTTTCCAGGGGGCCACTATGGCTACACCTTC
>TRBJ2-2|-|-|TRBV10-2
CASSVGMGELFF
TGCGCCAGCAGTGTAGGCATGGGGGAGCTGTTTTTT
>TRBJ2-7|-|-|TRBV7-9
CASSLLDGTYEQYF
TGTGCCAGCAGCTTGCTAGACGGAACCTACGAGCAGTACTTC
>TRBJ1-5|-|-|TRBV7-2
CASSKLRDSNQPQHF
TGTGCCAGCAGCAAACTCCGGGACAGCAATCAGCCCCAGCATTTT
>TRBJ2-1|-|TRBD1|TRBV7-9
CASSGTGGRNEQFF
TGTGCCAGCAGCGGGACAGGGGGCCGAAACGAGCAGTTCTTC
>TRBJ2-2|many|TRBD2|TRBV4-1
CASSQAIGRGGRRTGELFF
TGCGCCAGCAGCCAAGCCATCGGGCGCGGGGGGCGGCGGACCGGGGAGCTGTTTTTT
>TRBJ2-3|few|TRBD1|TRBV3-1/TRBV3-2
CASSHPPGQESDTQYF
TGTGCCAGCAGCCATCCCCCGGGACAGGAGTCAGATACGCAGTATTTT
>TRBJ1-6|-|TRBD1|TRBV7-9
CASSFGTEYSPLHF
TGTGCCAGCAGCTTCGGGACAGAGTATTCACCCCTCCACTTT
>TRBJ2-2|once|TRBD2|TRBV7-9
CASAGGAGAGELFF
TGTGCCAGCGCGGGGGGCGCGGGCGCCGGGGAGCTGTTTTTT
>TRBJ1-1|-|-|TRBV10-3
CAISEPGHPNTEAFF
TGTGCCATCAGTGAGCCGGGACACCCGAACACTGAAGCTTTCTTT
>TRBJ1-2|many|-|TRBV5-6
CASSLGTNNYGYTF
TGTGCCAGCAGCTTGGGGACAAACAACTATGGCTACACCTTC
>TRBJ1-6|-|TRBD1|TRBV5-4
CASSDYRGGSPLHF
TGTGCCAGCAGCGATTACAGGGGGGGTTCACCCCTCCACTTT
>TRBJ2-7|few|TRBD1|TRBV28
CASSIGQVENEQYF
TGTGCCAGCAGTATCGGACAGGTAGAAAACGAGCAGTACTTC
>TRBJ2-7|once|TRBD1|TRBV6-5
CASSFRQGIGEQYF
TGTGCCAGCAGTTTTCGACAGGGCATAGGAGAGCAGTACTTC
>TRBJ2-1|once|-|TRBV3-1/TRBV3-2
CASSQDGRGQKQFF
TGTGCCAGCAGCCAAGATGGGCGGGGACAGAAGCAGTTCTTC
>TRBJ1-1|many|-|TRBV4-2
CASSQGGDLNTEAFF
TGTGCCAGCAGCCAAGGCGGGGACTTGAACACTGAAGCTTTCTTT
>TRBJ1-2|-|TRBD1|TRBV28
CASSFADRGGYGYTF
TGTGCCAGCAGTTTCGCGGACAGGGGAGGCTATGGCTACACCTTC
>TRBJ1-2|-|-|TRBV9
CASSAHRMASYGYTF
TGTGCCAGCAGCGCCCACCGTATGGCGAGCTATGGCTACACCTTC
>TRBJ1-2|-|-|TRBV19
CASSLTTLPGTF
TGTGCCAGTAGTCTGACTACCCTTCCGGGGACCTTC
>TRBJ2-1|-|TRBD2|TRBV27
CASTLDPASGGNEQFF
TGTGCCAGCACCCTGGACCCCGCTAGCGGGGGAAATGAGCAGTTCTTC
>TRBJ2-2|-|-|TRBV24-1
CATSDPDTNTGELFF
TGTGCCACCAGTGATCCCGACACCAACACCGGGGAGCTGTTTTTT
>TRBJ2-2|-|TRBD2|TRBV6-1
CASSDRGGGDTGELFF
TGTGCCAGCAGTGACCGGGGGGGCGGTGACACCGGGGAGCTGTTTTTT
>TRBJ1-1|-|-|TRBV11-3
CASSTQRDTEAFF
TGTGCCAGCAGCACACAACGCGACACTGAAGCTTTCTTT
>TRBJ2-6|few|-|TRBV2
CASRARPAGANVLTF
TGTGCCAGCAGGGCTAGGCCCGCCGGGGCCAACGTCCTGACTTTC
>TRBJ2-7|-|-|TRBV5-6
CASSLWAGASLYEQYF
TGTGCCAGCAGCCTTTGGGCGGGGGCCTCCCTCTACGAGCAGTACTTC
>TRBJ1-2|-|-|TRBV6-6
CASNYGNYGYTF
TGTGCCAGCAACTACGGGAACTATGGCTACACCTTC
>TRBJ1-2|many|-|TRBV5-1
CASSLDGANYGYTF
TGCGCCAGCAGCCTGGACGGAGCTAACTATGGCTACACCTTC
>TRBJ2-3|few|-|TRBV6-2/TRBV6-3
CASSAGVSSTDTQYF
TGTGCCAGCAGTGCCGGAGTGTCTAGCACAGATACGCAGTATTTT
>TRBJ2-3|-|TRBD2|TRBV4-1
CASSQVHISSGGTRTDTQYF
TGCGCCAGCAGCCAAGTCCATATATCTAGCGGGGGGACCCGCACAGATACGCAGTATTTT
>TRBJ1-2|-|-|TRBV3-1/TRBV3-2
CASSQADGPYSYTF
TGTGCCAGCAGCCAAGCGGACGGACCCTATAGCTACACCTTC
>TRBJ2-1|-|-|TRBV7-9
CASSLGGIGINEQFF
TGTGCCAGCAGCTTAGGGGGTATTGGAATCAATGAGCAGTTCTTC
>TRBJ1-4|-|-|TRBV11-2
CASSPRTAEKLFF
TGTGCCAGCAGCCCGCGGACAGCTGAAAAACTGTTTTTT
>TRBJ2-1|-|TRBD2|TRBV9
CASSVEGGRESNEQFF
TGTGCCAGCAGCGTAGAGGGCGGGAGGGAGAGCAATGAGCAGTTCTTC
>TRBJ2-2|-|-|TRBV19
CASTSLGPTGELFF
TGTGCCAGTACTTCTCTGGGCCCCACCGGGGAGCTGTTTTTT
>TRBJ1-4|-|-|TRBV5-4
CASSLKETNEKLFF
TGTGCCAGCAGCTTGAAAGAAACTAATGAAAAACTGTTTTTT
>TRBJ2-3|-|TRBD2|TRBV18
CASSPPSGSYGDTQYF
TGTGCCAGCTCACCTCCTAGCGGGTCCTACGGGGATACGCAGTATTTT
>TRBJ2-1|once|-|TRBV7-2
CASSLVSPRVRNEQFF
TGTGCCAGCAGCTTAGTATCACCTCGAGTTAGGAATGAGCAGTTCTTC
>TRBJ2-7|-|TRBD1|TRBV6-2/TRBV6-3
CASSYSGQGENEQYF
TGTGCCAGCAGTTACTCCGGACAGGGTGAGAACGAGCAGTACTTC
>TRBJ1-4|-|TRBD1|TRBV27
CASSLRGGRNEKLFF
TGTGCCAGCAGTTTAAGAGGGGGCAGGAATGAAAAACTGTTTTTT
>TRBJ1-2|many|TRBD1|TRBV7-3
CASSPGTGNNYGYTF
TGTGCCAGCAGCCCCGGGACAGGGAATAACTATGGCTACACCTTC
>TRBJ1-6|-|TRBD1|TRBV28
CASAPTGENSPLHF
TGTGCCAGCGCCCCGACAGGGGAGAATTCACCCCTCCACTTT
>TRBJ1-3|-|-|TRBV5-4
CASSPGSSAGNTIYF
TGTGCCAGCAGCCCGGGGTCCTCCGCTGGAAACACCATATATTTT
>TRBJ2-2|-|-|TRBV5-4
CASSAEYTNTGELFF
TGTGCCAGCAGCGCAGAGTATACGAACACCGGGGAGCTGTTTTTT
>TRBJ2-2|-|-|TRBV3-1/TRBV3-2
CASSQRRSNTGELFF
TGTGCCAGCAGCCAAAGGCGCTCGAACACCGGGGAGCTGTTTTTT
>TRBJ2-2|many|TRBD1|TRBV29-1
CSVPGQGRTGELFF
TGCAGCGTCCCGGGACAGGGACGGACCGGGGAGCTGTTTTTT
>TRBJ2-1|-|-|TRBV7-3
CASSSTGNEQFF
TGTGCCAGCAGCTCTACTGGCAATGAGCAGTTCTTC
>TRBJ2-2|-|-|TRBV9
CASSGGSQTGELFF
TGTGCCAGCAGCGGGGGCTCCCAAACCGGGGAGCTGTTTTTT
>TRBJ2-5|-|TRBD2|TRBV18
CASSPGTRQETQYF
TGTGCCAGCTCACCCGGGACTAGGCAAGAGACCCAGTACTTC
>TRBJ2-7|-|TRBD2|TRBV3-1/TRBV3-2
CASSLKGKRGPFSYEQYF
TGTGCCAGCAGCCTGAAGGGGAAGCGGGGGCCTTTCTCCTACGAGCAGTACTTC
>TRBJ2-7|-|-|TRBV18
CASSPSISGGAELTYEQYF
TGTGCCAGCTCACCCTCCATTTCTGGGGGCGCCGAATTAACCTACGAGCAGTACTTC
>TRBJ1-1|-|-|TRBV28
CASSLGRAGRFNTEAFF
TGTGCCAGCAGTTTGGGGAGGGCAGGGCGGTTTAACACTGAAGCTTTCTTT
>TRBJ1-2|-|-|TRBV19
CASSIRLGYTF
TGTGCCAGTAGTATAAGACTCGGCTACACCTTC
>TRBJ2-7|few|-|TRBV28
CASGIYEQYF
TGTGCCAGTGGTATCTACGAGCAGTACTTC
>TRBJ2-3|-|-|TRBV19
CASSIAHSSTDTQYF
TGTGCCAGTAGTATAGCACACAGCAGCACAGATACGCAGTATTTT